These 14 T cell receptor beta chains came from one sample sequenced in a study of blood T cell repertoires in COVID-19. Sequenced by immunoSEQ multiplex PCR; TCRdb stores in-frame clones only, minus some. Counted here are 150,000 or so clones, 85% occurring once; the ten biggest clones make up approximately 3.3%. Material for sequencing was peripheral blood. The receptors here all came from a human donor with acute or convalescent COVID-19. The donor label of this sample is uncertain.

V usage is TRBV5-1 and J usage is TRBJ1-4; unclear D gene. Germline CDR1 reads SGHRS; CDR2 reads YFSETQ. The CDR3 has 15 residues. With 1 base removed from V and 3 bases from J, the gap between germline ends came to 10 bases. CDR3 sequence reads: CASSLQAGPNEKLFF. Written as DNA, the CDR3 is TGCGCCAGCAGCTTGCAGGCAGGCCCTAATGAAAAACTGTTTTTT.

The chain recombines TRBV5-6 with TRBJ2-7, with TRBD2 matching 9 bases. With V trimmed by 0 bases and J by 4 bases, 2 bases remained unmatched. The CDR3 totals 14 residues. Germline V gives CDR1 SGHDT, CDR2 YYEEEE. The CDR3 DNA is TGTGCCAGCAGCTTGGGACTAGCGGATTACGAGCAGTACTTC. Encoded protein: CASSLGLADYEQYF.

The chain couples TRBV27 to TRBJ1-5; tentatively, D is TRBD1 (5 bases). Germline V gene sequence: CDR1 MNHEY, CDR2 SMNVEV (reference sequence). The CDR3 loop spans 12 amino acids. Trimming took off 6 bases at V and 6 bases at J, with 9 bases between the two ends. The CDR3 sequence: CASRNGGQPQHF. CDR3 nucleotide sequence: TGTGCCAGCAGGAACGGGGGTCAGCCCCAGCATTTT.

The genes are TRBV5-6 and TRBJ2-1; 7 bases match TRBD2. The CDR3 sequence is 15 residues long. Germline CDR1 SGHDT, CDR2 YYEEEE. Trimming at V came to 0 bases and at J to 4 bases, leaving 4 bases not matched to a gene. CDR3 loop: CASSLGGGVYNEQFF. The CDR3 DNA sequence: TGTGCCAGCAGCTTGGGCGGGGGAGTTTACAATGAGCAGTTCTTC. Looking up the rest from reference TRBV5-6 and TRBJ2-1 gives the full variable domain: DAGVTQSPTHLIKTRGQQVTLRCSPKSGHDTVSWYQQALGQGPQFIFQYYEEEERQRGNFPDRFSGHQFPNYSSELNVNALLLGDSALYLCASSLGGGVYNEQFFGPGTRLTVL.

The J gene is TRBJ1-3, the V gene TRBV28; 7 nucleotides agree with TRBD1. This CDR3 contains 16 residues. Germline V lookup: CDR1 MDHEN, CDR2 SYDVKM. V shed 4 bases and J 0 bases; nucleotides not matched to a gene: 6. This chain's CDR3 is CASSWGQFSSGNTIYF. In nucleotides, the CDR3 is TGTGCCAGCAGTTGGGGACAGTTTAGCTCTGGAAACACCATATATTTT.

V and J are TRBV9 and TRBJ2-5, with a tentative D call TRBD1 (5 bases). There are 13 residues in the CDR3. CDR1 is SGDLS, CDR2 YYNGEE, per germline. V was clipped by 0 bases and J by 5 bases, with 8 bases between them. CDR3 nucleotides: TGTGCCAGCAGCGTAGTTCAGGGTGAGACCCAGTACTTC. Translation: CASSVVQGETQYF. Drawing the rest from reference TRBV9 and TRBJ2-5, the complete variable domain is DSGVTQTPKHLITATGQRVTLRCSPRSGDLSVYWYQQSLDQGLQFLIQYYNGEERAKGNILERFSAQQFPDLHSELNLSSLELGDSALYFCASSVVQGETQYFGPGTRLLVL.

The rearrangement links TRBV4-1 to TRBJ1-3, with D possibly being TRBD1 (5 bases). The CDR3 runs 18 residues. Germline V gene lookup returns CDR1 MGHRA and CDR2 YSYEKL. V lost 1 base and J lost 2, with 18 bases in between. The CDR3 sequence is CASSQGPTRGPPGNTIYF. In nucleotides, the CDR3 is TGCGCCAGCAGCCAAGGCCCTACGCGGGGACCTCCTGGAAACACCATATATTTT.

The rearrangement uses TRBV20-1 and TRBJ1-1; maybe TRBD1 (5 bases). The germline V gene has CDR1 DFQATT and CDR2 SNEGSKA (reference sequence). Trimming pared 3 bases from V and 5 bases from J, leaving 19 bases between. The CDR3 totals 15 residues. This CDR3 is CSASRAGPGRTEAFF. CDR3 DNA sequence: TGCAGTGCTAGTAGGGCGGGACCGGGAAGGACTGAAGCTTTCTTT.

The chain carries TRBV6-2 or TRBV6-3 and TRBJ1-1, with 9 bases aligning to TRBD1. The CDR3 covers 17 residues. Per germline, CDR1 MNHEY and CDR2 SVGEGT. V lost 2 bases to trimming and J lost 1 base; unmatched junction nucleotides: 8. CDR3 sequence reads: CASSYRPPGQGNTEAFF. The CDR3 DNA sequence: TGTGCCAGCAGTTACCGTCCACCGGGACAGGGGAACACTGAAGCTTTCTTT.

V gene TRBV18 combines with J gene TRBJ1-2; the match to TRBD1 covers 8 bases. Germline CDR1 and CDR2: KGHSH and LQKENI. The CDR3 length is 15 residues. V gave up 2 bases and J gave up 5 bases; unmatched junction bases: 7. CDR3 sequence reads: CASSPGAGGDYGYTF. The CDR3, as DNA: TGTGCCAGCTCACCAGGGGCAGGGGGCGATTATGGCTACACCTTC.

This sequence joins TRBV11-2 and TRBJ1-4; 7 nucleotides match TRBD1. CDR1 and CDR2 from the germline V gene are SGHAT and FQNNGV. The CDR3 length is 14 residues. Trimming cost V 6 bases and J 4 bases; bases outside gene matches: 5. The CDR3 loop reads CASRPDRFNEKLFF. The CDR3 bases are TGTGCCAGCAGACCGGACAGGTTTAATGAAAAACTGTTTTTT.

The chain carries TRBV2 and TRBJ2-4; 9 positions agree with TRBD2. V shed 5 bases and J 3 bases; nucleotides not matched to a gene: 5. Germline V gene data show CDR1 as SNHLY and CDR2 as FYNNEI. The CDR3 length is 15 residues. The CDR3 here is CASSRTSDNKNIQYF. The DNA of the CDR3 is TGTGCCAGCAGTCGGACTAGCGATAACAAAAACATTCAGTACTTC.

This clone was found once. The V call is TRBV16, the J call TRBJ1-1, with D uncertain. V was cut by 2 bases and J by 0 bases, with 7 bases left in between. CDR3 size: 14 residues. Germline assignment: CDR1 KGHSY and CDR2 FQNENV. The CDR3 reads CASSQAAMNTEAFF. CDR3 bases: TGTGCCAGCAGCCAAGCTGCGATGAACACTGAAGCTTTCTTT.

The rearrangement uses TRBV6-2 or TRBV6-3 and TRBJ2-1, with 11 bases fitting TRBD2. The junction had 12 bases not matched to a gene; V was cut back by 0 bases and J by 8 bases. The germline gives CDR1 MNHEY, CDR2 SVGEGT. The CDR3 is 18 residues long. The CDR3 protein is CASSYSSSGGASIYEQFF. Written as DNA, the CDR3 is TGTGCCAGCAGTTACTCGAGTAGCGGGGGGGCCTCAATCTATGAGCAGTTCTTC.